This is a list of T cell receptor beta chains from one sample in a study of blood T cell repertoires in COVID-19. Clones were sequenced by immunoSEQ multiplex PCR, and TCRdb holds only the in-frame ones, with some missing. The sample has about 250,000 clones, under 90% seen once; the top ten hold around 1.8%. Material: PBMCs or T cells enriched from blood (not recorded which). All receptors derive from a man aged 35 to 55 who had recovered from COVID-19. Both conserved end residues are part of each CDR3. Fields, in order: V gene, D gene, J gene, clone size, CDR3 DNA, CDR3 protein. A D gene is named only where the DNA matches it firmly. Clone size is given for some rows only: seen once, a few or many times, or a class if the clone is expanded.

>TRBV3-1/TRBV3-2|-|TRBJ1-1|few
TGTGCCAGCAGCCCGCTTTTTAGAGCTTTCTTT
CASSPLFRAFF
>TRBV25-1|TRBD2|TRBJ2-7|once
TGTGCCAGCAGTGAATCTGGGGCGGGAGCCTACGAGCAGTACTTC
CASSESGAGAYEQYF
>TRBV6-4|TRBD2|TRBJ2-3|-
TGTGCCAGCAGAAGACTAGCGGGAGTCGCAGATACGCAGTATTTT
CASRRLAGVADTQYF
>TRBV19|-|TRBJ2-7|-
TGTGCCAGTATTTGTCCCCCCGGGTCGTACTTC
CASICPPGSYF
>TRBV4-2|-|TRBJ1-5|-
TGTGCCAGCAGCCAAGATCGGTTGGATCAGCCCCAGCATTTT
CASSQDRLDQPQHF
>TRBV5-5|-|TRBJ1-5|-
TGTGCCAGCAGCTTGGTGGTTGGGGGGACGGGCAATCAGCCCCAGCATTTT
CASSLVVGGTGNQPQHF
>TRBV18|TRBD1|TRBJ2-1|-
TGTGCCAGCTCACCACAGGGACAGGGGTATGAGCAGTTCTTC
CASSPQGQGYEQFF
>TRBV7-2|TRBD2|TRBJ2-7|-
TGTGCCAGCAGCTTAGCGGGGGGGAACTACGAGCAGTACTTC
CASSLAGGNYEQYF
>TRBV15|-|TRBJ1-6|many
TGTGCCACCAGCAGAGGAGACAAGTCACCCCTCCACTTT
CATSRGDKSPLHF
>TRBV19|-|TRBJ2-3|-
TGTGCCAGTAGTATAGGCGGCTGGAGGGGCACAGATACGCAGTATTTT
CASSIGGWRGTDTQYF
>TRBV7-2|TRBD2|TRBJ2-5|-
TGTGCCAGCAGCTTACAGGGAGGGGCTCAGACCCAGTACTTC
CASSLQGGAQTQYF
>TRBV28|TRBD2|TRBJ2-1|-
TGTGCCAGCAGTAATAGCGGGCCGGGGCGAAATGAGCAGTTCTTC
CASSNSGPGRNEQFF
>TRBV13|-|TRBJ1-6|once
TGTGCCAGCAGCAATCGCAGGGCAACCTATAATTCACCCCTCCACTTT
CASSNRRATYNSPLHF
>TRBV2|-|TRBJ2-1|-
TGTGCCAGCAGTGAATTGGAGTCAGGGCAAGGGGGCAATGAGCAGTTCTTC
CASSELESGQGGNEQFF
>TRBV7-2|-|TRBJ2-5|once
TGTGCCAGCAGCTTAAACAGACAAGAGACCCAGTACTTC
CASSLNRQETQYF
>TRBV3-1/TRBV3-2|-|TRBJ2-5|-
TGTGCCAGCAGCCCCCGGGACTCCGGACAAGAGACCCAGTACTTC
CASSPRDSGQETQYF
>TRBV6-2/TRBV6-3|-|TRBJ2-2|-
TGTGCCAGCAGTTACGATAGTCCCCGGAACACCGGGGAGCTGTTTTTT
CASSYDSPRNTGELFF
>TRBV3-1/TRBV3-2|TRBD1|TRBJ1-5|-
TGTGCCAGCAGCCAGGGACAGGAGAATCAGCCCCAGCATTTT
CASSQGQENQPQHF
>TRBV5-1|TRBD2|TRBJ2-1|-
TGCGCCAGCAGCTTCGGACTAGTTTTAAGCAATGAGCAGTTCTTC
CASSFGLVLSNEQFF
>TRBV7-2|-|TRBJ2-7|once
TGTGCCAGCAGCTTATTGGGGGCGCGGTACGAGCAGTACTTC
CASSLLGARYEQYF
>TRBV30|-|TRBJ1-2|-
TGTGCCTGGAGTCAGGGTCAAGACTATGGCTACACCTTC
CAWSQGQDYGYTF
>TRBV10-1|-|TRBJ1-6|-
TGCGCCAGCATCGAGTATACGAATTCACCCCTCCACTTT
CASIEYTNSPLHF
>TRBV11-2|TRBD2|TRBJ2-3|-
TGTGCCAGCAGCGCTAGCGGGGGGGCCGGTACGCAGTATTTT
CASSASGGAGTQYF
>TRBV28|-|TRBJ1-5|once
TGTGCCAGCAGTACAGGGCTCAATCAGCCCCAGCATTTT
CASSTGLNQPQHF
>TRBV5-5|TRBD1|TRBJ1-2|few
TGTGCCAGCAGCTTGGACAGGGGAGTCAACTATGGCTACACCTTC
CASSLDRGVNYGYTF
>TRBV6-1|TRBD1|TRBJ1-4|few
TGTGCCAGCAGTGTACACTCAGGGGGAGTTCTTGAAAAACTGTTTTTT
CASSVHSGGVLEKLFF
>TRBV29-1|TRBD1|TRBJ2-3|-
TGCAGCGTTGAAGGGACAGGGGCTCCAGATACGCAGTATTTT
CSVEGTGAPDTQYF
>TRBV7-9|TRBD1|TRBJ2-7|-
TGTGCCAGCAGCTCGACCTTCTTCCGTGGACAGGGCCGCTACGAGCAGTACTTC
CASSSTFFRGQGRYEQYF
>TRBV30|-|TRBJ1-2|-
TGTGCCTGTTCGTCCAGGGATGGCTACACCTTC
CACSSRDGYTF
>TRBV7-3|-|TRBJ2-6|-
TGTGCCAGCAGCTTATCGGCAGGCTCTGGGGCCAACGTCCTGACTTTC
CASSLSAGSGANVLTF
>TRBV12-3/TRBV12-4|-|TRBJ1-2|once
TGTGCCAGCAGTTCTGGACACCCCTATGGCTACACCTTC
CASSSGHPYGYTF
>TRBV3-1/TRBV3-2|-|TRBJ1-1|once
TGTGCCAGCAGCCAAGGGGGCGCAGAGTCGGCTTTCTTT
CASSQGGAESAFF
>TRBV5-6|TRBD1|TRBJ1-1|-
TGTGCCAGCCTTGGACAGGAGGAGAACACTGAAGCTTTCTTT
CASLGQEENTEAFF
>TRBV4-1|-|TRBJ2-2|-
TGCGCCAGCAGCCAAGATCGTAAACCTCGAGGCACCGGGGAGCTGTTTTTT
CASSQDRKPRGTGELFF
>TRBV28|TRBD2|TRBJ2-3|-
TGTGCCAGCAGGGAGACTAGCGGGTCGATCACAGATACGCAGTATTTT
CASRETSGSITDTQYF
>TRBV4-1|-|TRBJ1-2|-
TGCGCCAGCAGCCGGTCAGGGGACGGCGGCTACACCTTC
CASSRSGDGGYTF
>TRBV7-2|TRBD1|TRBJ2-7|-
TGTGCCAGCAGCTTACTCGGGAGACAGGGGGACGAGCAGTACTTC
CASSLLGRQGDEQYF
>TRBV7-8|TRBD1|TRBJ2-7|-
TGTGCCAGCGTCCGGGACAGGAGTACCTACGAGCAGTACTTC
CASVRDRSTYEQYF
>TRBV28|TRBD1|TRBJ1-5|-
TGTGCCAGCAGATCTCCCGGACAGGGGATGCAGCCCCAGCATTTT
CASRSPGQGMQPQHF
>TRBV11-1|TRBD1|TRBJ1-4|-
TGTGCCAGCAGCTTGGGACAGGGGAATGAAAAACTGTTTTTT
CASSLGQGNEKLFF
>TRBV20-1|-|TRBJ1-5|once
TGCAGTGCTAGTTTTCATACCTATAGCAATCAGCCCCAGCATTTT
CSASFHTYSNQPQHF
>TRBV5-1|TRBD2|TRBJ2-7|-
TGCGCCAGCACCCCCCCGGGGGGGTACGAGCAGTACTTC
CASTPPGGYEQYF
>TRBV10-1|TRBD1|TRBJ1-4|-
TGCGCCAGCAGTGGACAGGGGTCCCAGAAACTGTTTTTT
CASSGQGSQKLFF
>TRBV11-3|-|TRBJ2-1|once
TGTGCCAGCAGCGGGCCCAGTGAGCAGTTCTTC
CASSGPSEQFF
>TRBV10-3|TRBD1|TRBJ1-5|-
TGTGCCACGGAGGGACAGGGTGGTCAGCCCCAGCATTTT
CATEGQGGQPQHF
>TRBV29-1|TRBD1|TRBJ2-7|-
TGCAGCGCTGCCTCCGGGACAGGGGGCGGGGAGCAGTACTTC
CSAASGTGGGEQYF
>TRBV7-9|TRBD1|TRBJ1-1|-
TGTGCCAGCAGCGGAAAGACAGGGGCTGACACTGAAGCTTTCTTT
CASSGKTGADTEAFF
>TRBV2|-|TRBJ1-1|-
TGTGCCAGCAGTCTCGACAAAAGGACTGAAGCTTTCTTT
CASSLDKRTEAFF
>TRBV6-4|TRBD2|TRBJ2-1|-
TGTGCCAGCAGTGAGCTAGCGGGAGAAGTCAGTGAGCAGTTCTTC
CASSELAGEVSEQFF
>TRBV5-4|TRBD1|TRBJ2-5|-
TGTGCCAGCAGCTTTCTCGGTCTGGGACAGGGGGAAGAGACCCAGTACTTC
CASSFLGLGQGEETQYF
>TRBV19|TRBD1|TRBJ2-3|-
TGTGCCAGTAGTATCGGACAGGGGAGAGATACGCAGTATTTT
CASSIGQGRDTQYF
>TRBV27|-|TRBJ2-1|-
TGTGCCAGCAGTTTTATAGCACCCAGCGGTAATGAGCAGTTCTTC
CASSFIAPSGNEQFF
>TRBV5-1|TRBD1|TRBJ2-3|-
TGCGCCAGCAGCGGGTTACAGGGGATAGATACGCAGTATTTT
CASSGLQGIDTQYF
>TRBV5-1|TRBD2|TRBJ2-3|-
TGCGCCAGTGGGGGACTAGCGGGGCGCACTAGCACAGATACGCAGTATTTT
CASGGLAGRTSTDTQYF
>TRBV9|TRBD2|TRBJ2-5|-
TGTGCCAGCAGCGTAGGACTAGCGGGGGGACAAGAGACCCAGTACTTC
CASSVGLAGGQETQYF
>TRBV19|TRBD1|TRBJ1-1|-
TGTGCCAGTAGTATAGCTCCCCGGACAGGGGTTGCTTTCTTT
CASSIAPRTGVAFF
>TRBV7-5|-|TRBJ2-7|-
TGTGTCAGAAGCTTAAGAGGGACTAGCGGGGGCAACTCCTACGAGCAGTACTTC
CVRSLRGTSGGNSYEQYF
>TRBV4-3|TRBD2|TRBJ2-1|-
TGCGCCAGCAGCCAAGGGGATCCCGATTGGGGGGGTAGTGAGCAGTTCTTC
CASSQGDPDWGGSEQFF
>TRBV11-3|TRBD1|TRBJ2-7|-
TGTGCCAGCAGAAGGACAGGGACCTACGAGCAGTACTTC
CASRRTGTYEQYF